Below, 2 T cell receptor beta chains from the same sample are listed, as sequenced in a study of blood T cell repertoires in COVID-19. TCRdb keeps only in-frame clones here, not all; method: immunoSEQ multiplex PCR. The sample shows about 180,000 clones, 88% of them seen only once. Sequencing used peripheral blood. These TCRs come from a woman in her twenties or thirties with acute or convalescent COVID-19.

V usage is TRBV19 and J usage is TRBJ1-1, with D maybe TRBD1 (5 bases). The CDR3 runs 13 residues. From germline, CDR1 is LNHDA and CDR2 SQIVND (reference sequence). The V gene lost 5 bases and the J gene lost 3 bases, with 10 bases spanning the gap. CDR3 in DNA: TGTGCCAGTAGTCGCGGCAGGGACACTGAAGCTTTCTTT. Translating it yields CASSRGRDTEAFF.

The chain combines TRBV28 with TRBJ2-7, with TRBD2 matching 7 bases. The germline CDR1 and CDR2 sequences are MDHEN and SYDVKM. Trimming removed 3 bases from V and 2 bases from J; junction bases left unmatched: 10. CDR3 length equals 16 residues. The CDR3 bases are TGTGCCAGCAGTTTTGGGGGACTAAAGGAGCCCTACGAGCAGTACTTC. Encoded protein: CASSFGGLKEPYEQYF.